A single sample gave rise to the 31 T cell receptor beta chains below, sequenced in a study of blood T cell repertoires in COVID-19. Some clones are missing from TCRdb's copy, which holds only in-frame ones; the method was immunoSEQ multiplex PCR. The sample shows around 310,000 clones, 89% of them seen only once. The sequenced material came from PBMCs or T cells enriched from blood (not recorded which). The receptors come from a woman in her 30s who had recovered from COVID-19.

The gene calls are TRBV7-6 and TRBJ2-1, with 7 bases fitting TRBD2. CDR1 is SGHVS, CDR2 FNYEAQ, per germline. The V and J ends lost 1 base and 0 bases, in that order; junction bases with no gene match: 3. There are 16 residues in the CDR3. CDR3 region: CASSLVAGDSYNEQFF. CDR3 in DNA: TGTGCCAGCAGCTTAGTTGCGGGAGACTCCTACAATGAGCAGTTCTTC. The full variable domain, its missing parts supplied by reference TRBV7-6 and TRBJ2-1, is GAGVSQSPRYKVTKRGQDVALRCDPISGHVSLYWYRQALGQGPEFLTYFNYEAQQDKSGLPNDRFSAERPEGSISTLTIQRTEQRDSAMYRCASSLVAGDSYNEQFFGPGTRLTVL.

DNA of the CDR3: TGCAGCGTTGATTCGGGGGGAGGGGAAAAACTGTTTTTT. Encoded protein: CSVDSGGGEKLFF. This rearrangement joins TRBV29-1 to TRBJ1-4, with D possibly being TRBD1 (5 bases). The CDR3 spans 13 residues. Germline lookup yields CDR1 SQVTM and CDR2 ANQGSEA. V lost 3 bases and J lost 8, with 13 bases in between.

This clone appeared a single time. The J gene is TRBJ2-1, the V gene TRBV6-4; 8 bases fit TRBD1. The CDR3 has 13 residues. Germline V CDR1 and CDR2: MRHNA, SNTAGT. V shed 8 bases and J 5 bases; nucleotides not matched to a gene: 5. CDR3 region: CASRRQGHNEQFF. CDR3 coding DNA: TGTGCCAGCCGACGACAGGGGCACAATGAGCAGTTCTTC.

The chain joins TRBV10-3 to TRBJ1-5, with 9 bases lining up with TRBD1. The CDR3 runs to 14 residues. The germline CDR1 and CDR2 sequences are ENHRY and SYGVKD. The junction had 4 bases not matched to a gene; V was cut back by 5 bases and J by 5 bases. CDR3: CAISRGQGDQPQHF. CDR3 sequence (DNA): TGTGCCATCAGTCGGGGACAGGGCGATCAGCCCCAGCATTTT.

This clone has just one count. The chain carries TRBV24-1 and TRBJ2-5; 8 bases line up with TRBD1. The CDR3 contains 14 residues. CDR1 is KGHDR and CDR2 is SFDVKD in the germline V gene. Unmatched junction bases numbered 3, after V lost 2 bases and J lost 5 bases. The DNA for the CDR3 is TGTGCCACCAGTGATTCTACAGGGGGGGAGACCCAGTACTTC. It yields the protein CATSDSTGGETQYF.

CDR3 DNA sequence: TGTGCCAGCAGCAACCGGGAGGGTAATCAGCCCCAGCATTTT. The encoded protein is CASSNREGNQPQHF. The chain combines TRBV27 with TRBJ1-5; D gene uncertain. The CDR3 has 14 residues. The ends were cut back, 6 bases at V and 4 bases at J, with 13 bases in the middle. CDR1 and CDR2 from the germline V gene are MNHEY and SMNVEV (reference sequence).

The chain employs TRBV30 and TRBJ2-3; D remains ambiguous. The V and J ends lost 2 bases and 1 base respectively, with 7 bases between them. The CDR3 is 13 residues long. The germline CDR1 and CDR2 sequences are GTSNPN and SVGIG (reference sequence). The CDR3 region is CAWSLSGTDTQYF. The CDR3 DNA reads TGTGCCTGGAGTTTGTCTGGCACAGATACGCAGTATTTT.

This sequence joins TRBV29-1 and TRBJ2-7; D remains ambiguous. Trimming stripped 0 bases from V and 5 bases from J, with 11 bases between. Germline CDR1 reads SQVTM; CDR2 reads ANQGSEA. The CDR3 length is 13 residues. CDR3 loop: CSVEERNGDEQYF. The CDR3 region has the DNA TGCAGCGTTGAAGAGAGGAACGGAGACGAGCAGTACTTC.

The rearrangement links TRBV7-2 to TRBJ2-7; 14 nucleotides line up with TRBD2. The V and J ends lost 5 bases and 6 bases, in that order; junction bases with no gene match: 18. CDR3 length: 19 residues. Germline CDR1 is SGHTA and CDR2 is FQGNSA. The CDR3 DNA reads TGTGCCAGCAGCCAGACTAGCGGGAGGGCCTTTGTCGTCGTAGGCGAGCAGTACTTC. Translated, it gives CASSQTSGRAFVVVGEQYF.

The rearrangement links TRBV5-8 to TRBJ1-2, with 9 bases fitting TRBD1. The CDR3 contains 15 residues. After removal of 4 bases from V and 4 bases from J, the junction contained 8 bases not matched to a gene. CDR1 SGHTS and CDR2 YDEGEE come from the germline V gene. CDR3 residues: CASSPWDREGYGYTF. CDR3 sequence (DNA): TGTGCCAGCAGCCCATGGGACAGGGAGGGCTATGGCTACACCTTC. The whole variable domain, filled in from reference TRBV5-8 and TRBJ1-2, reads EAGVTQSPTHLIKTRGQQATLRCSPISGHTSVYWYQQALGLGLQFLLWYDEGEERNRGNFPPRFSGRQFPNYSSELNVNALELEDSALYLCASSPWDREGYGYTFGSGTRLTVV.

CDR3 sequence reads: CASSPPSLGGSTEAFF. The DNA for the CDR3 is TGTGCCAGCTCACCACCATCCCTCGGTGGGAGCACTGAAGCTTTCTTT. The chain recombines TRBV18 with TRBJ1-1, with D unclear. CDR3 length: 16 amino acids. V was trimmed by 0 bases and J by 4 bases, leaving 15 bases between them. Per germline, CDR1 KGHSH and CDR2 LQKENI.

The genes are TRBV7-2 and TRBJ1-2; the match to TRBD1 covers 10 bases. V gave up 4 bases and J gave up 7 bases; unmatched junction bases: 9. Per the germline V gene, CDR1 is SGHTA and CDR2 is FQGNSA. This CDR3 region has 15 residues. Here the CDR3 DNA reads TGTGCCAGCAGCTCACGATTGGGACAGGGGTCTGGCTACACCTTC. This gives the protein CASSSRLGQGSGYTF.

This chain uses TRBV9 with TRBJ2-7; 11 positions agree with TRBD2. Unmatched junction bases numbered 7, after V lost 0 bases and J lost 8 bases. This CDR3 is 15 amino acids long. The germline gives CDR1 SGDLS, CDR2 YYNGEE. Written as DNA, the CDR3 is TGTGCCAGCAGCGTAGGACTAGCGGGAAGGTTACAGCAGTACTTC. Its translation: CASSVGLAGRLQQYF.

This chain links TRBV6-2 or TRBV6-3 with TRBJ1-6, with 8 bases matching TRBD1. CDR1 and CDR2 from the germline V gene are MNHEY and SVGEGT. V dropped 0 bases and J dropped 9; count of bases not matched to a gene: 10. The CDR3 has 17 amino acids. This CDR3 reads CASSYSAPGTGLSPLHF. The CDR3 DNA follows: TGTGCCAGCAGTTACTCGGCGCCGGGGACAGGACTTTCACCCCTCCACTTT.

This clone came up many times. This CDR3 is also generated by other DNA sequences in the sample. V and J are TRBV4-1 and TRBJ1-2; 8 nucleotides agree with TRBD1. Per the germline V gene, CDR1 is MGHRA and CDR2 is YSYEKL. This CDR3 is built from 15 residues. J gave up 2 bases and V 1 base, and 3 bases lay outside the gene matches. The CDR3 region has the DNA TGCGCCAGCAGCCAAGTAACAGGGGGAAACTATGGCTACACCTTC. Translated, it gives CASSQVTGGNYGYTF.

This chain connects TRBV14 to TRBJ2-7, with 10 bases that match TRBD2. CDR3 size: 15 residues. Germline CDR1 reads SGHDN; CDR2 reads FVKESK. V was pared by 0 bases and J by 5 bases, with 4 bases of the junction left unmatched. The CDR3 region is CASSQDGAGGHEQYF. In nucleotides, the CDR3 is TGTGCCAGCAGCCAAGATGGAGCGGGAGGGCACGAGCAGTACTTC.

V and J are TRBV7-2 and TRBJ2-5; 12 positions agree with TRBD1. This CDR3 has 15 amino acids. The ends lost 5 bases at V and 5 bases at J; junction bases unmatched: 6. Germline V lookup: CDR1 SGHTA, CDR2 FQGNSA. The CDR3 loop is CASSAGQGAQETQYF. The DNA of the CDR3 is TGTGCCAGCAGCGCGGGACAGGGGGCGCAGGAGACCCAGTACTTC.

The chain uses TRBV5-1 and TRBJ1-1; 9 bases line up with TRBD1. The germline V gene encodes CDR1 SGHRS and CDR2 YFSETQ. V lost 1 base, J lost 5 bases, and 3 bases stayed unmatched. This CDR3 spans 14 amino acids. CDR3 bases: TGCGCCAGCAGCTTGTCGGGACAGGGAACTGAAGCTTTCTTT. This sequence encodes CASSLSGQGTEAFF.

V gene TRBV20-1 combines with J gene TRBJ1-2, with D unclear. The CDR3 covers 11 residues. V was trimmed by 7 bases and J by 0 bases, leaving 6 bases between them. Germline CDR1 is DFQATT and CDR2 is SNEGSKA (reference sequence). CDR3 loop: CSVQANYGYTF. CDR3 bases: TGCAGTGTTCAGGCTAACTATGGCTACACCTTC.

The chain has TRBV30 and TRBJ2-7; 8 bases are a match to TRBD1. The junction had 6 bases not matched to a gene; V was cut back by 5 bases and J by 3 bases. Germline CDR1 GTSNPN, CDR2 SVGIG (reference sequence). The CDR3 runs 13 residues. CDR3 protein: CAWDGTGNYEQYF. In nucleotides, the CDR3 is TGTGCCTGGGACGGGACAGGAAACTACGAGCAGTACTTC.

The rearrangement uses TRBV5-1 and TRBJ1-1, with 9 bases fitting TRBD1. The V and J ends lost 0 bases and 5 bases, in that order; junction bases with no gene match: 5. Per the germline V gene, CDR1 is SGHRS and CDR2 is YFSETQ. CDR3 length: 15 residues. In nucleotides, the CDR3 is TGCGCCAGCAGCTTGGGACGGACAGGGGAGACTGAAGCTTTCTTT. Translation: CASSLGRTGETEAFF.

The chain recombines TRBV6-5 with TRBJ2-1, with 7 positions matching TRBD2. V lost 0 bases and J lost 15; bases outside the gene matches: 11. There are 14 residues in the CDR3. From germline, CDR1 is MNHEY and CDR2 SVGAGI. Written as DNA, the CDR3 is TGTGCCAGCAGTTACTCAAACGAGGGAGGGGAGAGGTTCTTC. Its protein is CASSYSNEGGERFF.

The V call is TRBV18, the J call TRBJ1-2; TRBD1 matches at 11 bases. Per the germline V gene, CDR1 is KGHSH and CDR2 is LQKENI. The CDR3 is made up of 14 amino acids. Trimming cost V 6 bases and J 3 bases; bases outside gene matches: 3. This CDR3 reads CASSGQGAYYGYTF. DNA of the CDR3: TGTGCCAGCTCCGGACAGGGGGCCTACTATGGCTACACCTTC.

This clone was seen a few times. The V gene is TRBV30, the J gene TRBJ1-2; perhaps TRBD1 as D (6 bases). The V end lost 0 bases, the J end lost 8 bases, and 13 bases lay between the germline ends. The CDR3 is 13 amino acids. Germline CDR1 GTSNPN, CDR2 SVGIG (reference sequence). The chain's CDR3 is CAWSVQGSGGYTF. The CDR3 coding sequence is TGTGCCTGGAGTGTACAGGGTTCTGGGGGCTACACCTTC.

The V call is TRBV7-3, the J call TRBJ2-3; a possible D gene is TRBD2 (6 bases). The CDR3 runs 14 residues. V was pared by 4 bases and J by 4 bases, with 12 bases between. Germline V gives CDR1 SGHTA, CDR2 FQGTGA. The CDR3, as DNA: TGTGCCAGCAGCTCTTCGGGAGATCCAGATACGCAGTATTTT. Protein sequence: CASSSSGDPDTQYF.

J is TRBJ1-1 and V is TRBV11-3; weak D call: TRBD1 (6 bases). This CDR3 is built from 16 residues. The V gene's germline CDR1 is SGHNT and CDR2 YENEEA. The ends were cut back, 3 bases at V and 5 bases at J, with 19 bases in the middle. The CDR3 DNA is TGTGCCAGCAGCTTGTCTTTCCCGGGACACCAGACTGAAGCTTTCTTT. Translation: CASSLSFPGHQTEAFF.

The rearrangement uses TRBV12-3 or TRBV12-4 and TRBJ1-2; D remains unclear. This CDR3 has 12 amino acids. Trimming stripped 6 bases from V and 11 bases from J, with 16 bases between. CDR3 DNA sequence: TGTGCCAGCAGCATACCCGAAGTCGGGTACACCTTC. Protein product: CASSIPEVGYTF.

CDR3 coding DNA: TGCGCCAGCAGCTTGAGGCAGGGGGATGAAAAACTGTTTTTT. It encodes CASSLRQGDEKLFF. The chain employs TRBV5-1 and TRBJ1-4; 7 nucleotides line up with TRBD1. After removal of 1 base from V and 6 bases from J, the junction contained 3 bases not matched to a gene. The CDR3 runs to 14 residues. Germline-derived CDR1 and CDR2 are SGHRS and YFSETQ.

Points on this clone: Other DNA sequences of this sample code for an identical CDR3. This sequence joins TRBV7-9 and TRBJ2-5, with D maybe TRBD1 (5 bases). The CDR3 has 14 amino acids. Germline CDR1 and CDR2: SEHNR and FQNEAQ (reference sequence). V gave up 5 bases and J gave up 2 bases, with 12 bases separating them. DNA of the CDR3: TGTGCCAGCAGCCCAACAGGTACTCAAGAGACCCAGTACTTC. It encodes CASSPTGTQETQYF.

The sample holds one count of this clone. The chain couples TRBV3-1 (or the pseudogene TRBV3-2) to TRBJ1-1; 7 bases agree with TRBD1. This CDR3 region has 15 residues. V was clipped by 6 bases and J by 0 bases; unmatched bases: 7. Per the germline V gene, CDR1 is LGHDT and CDR2 is YNNKEL (reference sequence). CDR3 coding DNA: TGTGCCAGCAGACCTCATGGACAGGTGAACACTGAAGCTTTCTTT. Its translation is CASRPHGQVNTEAFF.

This chain connects TRBV19 to TRBJ1-2; D not resolved. The CDR3 length is 15 residues. Looked up from germline, CDR1 is LNHDA and CDR2 is SQIVND (reference sequence). V was pared by 3 bases and J by 5 bases, with 16 bases between. CDR3: CASSITNTPLYGYTF. The CDR3 region has the DNA TGTGCCAGTAGTATCACGAATACTCCCCTTTATGGCTACACCTTC.